This T cell receptor beta chain was captured by sequencing in a study of graft-versus-host responses after intestinal transplantation. About the research overall: Induction using anti-thymocyte globulin, followed by tacrolimus and steroids for 3 to 4 years, was given to all recipients. Findings and limits, study-wide: The authors found GvH clones in recipient marrow, some appearing first in ileum or blood.

Investigators treated the graft tissue so that it released intraepithelial and lamina propria lymphocytes. CDR1 and CDR2 from the germline V gene are SGHTA and FQGNSA. With 2 bases clipped from V and 4 bases from J, the junction kept 2 bases outside the gene matches. This CDR3 spans 14 amino acids. Remarks on this clone: The antigen is undetermined.

TCRdb's table, derived via immunoSEQ multiplex PCR, lists solely in-frame clones and lacks some. The table shows about 15,000 clones, with approximately 61% occurring only once. The sequence was obtained from a human patient who received an intestinal transplant, so some T cells may come from the graft donor. The chain uses TRBV7-2 and TRBJ2-3; the match to TRBD1 covers 8 bases. The sample in question was ileum tissue, obtained 650 to 700 days after intestinal transplantation. The CDR3 is CASSLQGAADTQYF. The CDR3 region has the DNA TGTGCCAGCAGCTTACAGGGGGCGGCAGATACGCAGTATTTT.